Below, 2 T cell receptor beta chains from the same sample are listed, as sequenced in a study of blood T cell repertoires in COVID-19. Assay: immunoSEQ multiplex PCR; the TCRdb copy retains only in-frame clones and omits some. The sample includes 310,000 or so clones, approximately 84% seen only once; the top ten take 10%. The source material was PBMCs or T cells enriched from blood (not recorded which). These receptors were obtained from a woman in her late teens or twenties who had recovered from COVID-19.

The chain uses TRBV30 and TRBJ1-6; 7 nucleotides agree with TRBD1. After removal of 2 bases from V and 3 bases from J, the junction contained 13 bases not matched to a gene. From germline, CDR1 is GTSNPN and CDR2 SVGIG (reference sequence). CDR3 length: 18 residues. This CDR3 reads CAWSPPTGMGGYNSPLHF. CDR3 DNA: TGTGCCTGGAGTCCGCCGACAGGGATGGGCGGCTATAATTCACCCCTCCACTTT.

V and J are TRBV5-1 and TRBJ1-5, with 7 bases aligning to TRBD1. The germline V gene encodes CDR1 SGHRS and CDR2 YFSETQ. V was clipped by 4 bases and J by 3 bases; unmatched bases: 10. CDR3 length: 16 amino acids. CDR3: CASSLGPGQLNQPQHF. CDR3 bases: TGCGCCAGCAGCCTGGGGCCGGGACAGCTCAATCAGCCCCAGCATTTT.